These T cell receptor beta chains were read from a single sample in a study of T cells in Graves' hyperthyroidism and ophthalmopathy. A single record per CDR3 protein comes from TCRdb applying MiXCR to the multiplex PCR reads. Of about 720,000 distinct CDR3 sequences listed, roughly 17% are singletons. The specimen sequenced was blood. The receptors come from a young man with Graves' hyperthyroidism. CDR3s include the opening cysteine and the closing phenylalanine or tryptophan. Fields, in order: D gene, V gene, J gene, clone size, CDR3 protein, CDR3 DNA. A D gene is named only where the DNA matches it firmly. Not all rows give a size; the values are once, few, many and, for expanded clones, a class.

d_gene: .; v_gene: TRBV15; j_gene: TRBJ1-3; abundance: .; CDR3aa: CATSRTDGNTIYF; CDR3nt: TGTGCCACCAGCAGAACCGACGGAAACACCATATATTTT
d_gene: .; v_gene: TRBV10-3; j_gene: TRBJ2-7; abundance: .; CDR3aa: CAISERGGYEQYF; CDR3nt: TGTGCCATCAGTGAGCGGGGAGGATACGAGCAGTACTTC
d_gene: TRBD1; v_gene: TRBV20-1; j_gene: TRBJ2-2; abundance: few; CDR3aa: CSASGTGNTGELFF; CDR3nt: TGCAGTGCGAGTGGGACAGGAAACACCGGGGAGCTGTTTTTT
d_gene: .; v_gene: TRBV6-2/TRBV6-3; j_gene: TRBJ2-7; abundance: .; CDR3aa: CASTRAQGSYEQYF; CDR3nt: TGTGCCAGCACCCGAGCCCAGGGTTCCTACGAGCAGTACTTC
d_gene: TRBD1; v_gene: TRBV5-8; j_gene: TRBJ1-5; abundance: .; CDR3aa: CASRWDRDSNQPQHF; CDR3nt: TGTGCCAGCAGGTGGGACAGGGATAGCAATCAGCCCCAGCATTTT
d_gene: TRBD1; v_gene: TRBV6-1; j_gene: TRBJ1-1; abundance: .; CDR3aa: CASSVRDSQFTEAFF; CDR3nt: TGTGCCAGCAGCGTCCGGGACAGCCAATTCACTGAAGCTTTCTTT
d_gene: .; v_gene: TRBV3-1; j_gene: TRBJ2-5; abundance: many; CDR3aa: CASSLTIASQYF; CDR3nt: TGTGCCAGCAGCCTCACTATAGCCTCCCAGTACTTC
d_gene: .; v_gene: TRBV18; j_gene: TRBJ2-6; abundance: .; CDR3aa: CASSSGPDPGANVLTF; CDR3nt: TGTGCCAGCTCGTCCGGCCCGGACCCTGGGGCCAACGTCCTGACTTTC
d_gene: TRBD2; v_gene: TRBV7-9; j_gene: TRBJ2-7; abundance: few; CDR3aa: CASTSGKGEQYF; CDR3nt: TGTGCCAGTACCAGCGGGAAGGGCGAGCAGTACTTC
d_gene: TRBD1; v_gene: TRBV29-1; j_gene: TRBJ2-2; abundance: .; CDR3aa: CSARDSTNTGELFF; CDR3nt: TGCAGCGCCCGGGACAGTACTAACACCGGGGAGCTGTTTTTT
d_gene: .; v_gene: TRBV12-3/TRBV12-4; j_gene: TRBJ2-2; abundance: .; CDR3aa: CASSFSWGTGELFF; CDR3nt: TGTGCCAGCAGTTTTTCGTGGGGCACCGGGGAGCTGTTTTTT
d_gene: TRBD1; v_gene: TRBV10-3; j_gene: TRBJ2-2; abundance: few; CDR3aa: CAISEVQERGLTGELFF; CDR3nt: TGTGCCATCAGTGAGGTTCAGGAAAGGGGGCTCACCGGGGAGCTGTTTTTT
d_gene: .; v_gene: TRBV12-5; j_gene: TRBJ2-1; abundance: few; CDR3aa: CASGLSPGLLSTSSYNEQFF; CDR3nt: TGTGCTAGTGGTTTGTCCCCGGGACTTCTGTCCACCAGCTCCTACAATGAGCAGTTCTTC
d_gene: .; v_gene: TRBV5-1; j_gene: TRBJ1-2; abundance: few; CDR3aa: CASSLDGPNYGYTF; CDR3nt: TGCGCCAGCAGCTTGGACGGACCTAACTATGGCTACACCTTC
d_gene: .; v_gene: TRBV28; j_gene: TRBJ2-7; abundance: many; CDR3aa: CASSSGSQKYEQYF; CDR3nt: TGTGCCAGCAGTTCCGGGAGCCAAAAATACGAGCAGTACTTC
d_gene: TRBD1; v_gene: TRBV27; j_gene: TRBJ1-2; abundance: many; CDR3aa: CASSRQGASYGYTF; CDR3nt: TGTGCCAGCAGTCGACAGGGGGCATCCTATGGCTACACCTTC
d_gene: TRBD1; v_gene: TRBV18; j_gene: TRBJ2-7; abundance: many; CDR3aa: CASSPSSDRVREQYF; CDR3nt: TGTGCCAGCTCACCTAGCTCGGACAGGGTGCGGGAGCAGTACTTC
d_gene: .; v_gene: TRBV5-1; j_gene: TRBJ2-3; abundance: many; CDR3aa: CASSLWSTDTQYF; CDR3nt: TGCGCCAGCAGCTTGTGGAGCACAGATACGCAGTATTTT
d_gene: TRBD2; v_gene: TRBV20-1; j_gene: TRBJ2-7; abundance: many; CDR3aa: CSALTSAEQYF; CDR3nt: TGCAGTGCCCTTACTAGCGCCGAGCAGTACTTC
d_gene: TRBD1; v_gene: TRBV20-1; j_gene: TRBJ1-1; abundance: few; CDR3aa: CSARVGQGAFTAEAFF; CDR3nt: TGCAGTGCTAGAGTGGGACAGGGGGCCTTTACCGCTGAAGCTTTCTTT
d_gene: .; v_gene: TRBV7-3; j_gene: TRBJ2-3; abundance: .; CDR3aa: CASSGGNTQYF; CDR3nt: TGTGCCAGCAGCGGAGGGAATACGCAGTATTTT
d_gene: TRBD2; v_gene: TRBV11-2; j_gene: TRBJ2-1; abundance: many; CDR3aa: CASSASGAGNEQFF; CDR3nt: TGTGCCAGCAGCGCGAGCGGGGCTGGGAATGAGCAGTTCTTC
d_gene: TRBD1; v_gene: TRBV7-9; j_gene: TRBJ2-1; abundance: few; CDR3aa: CASKQGAYNEQFF; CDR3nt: TGTGCCAGCAAGCAGGGGGCCTACAATGAGCAGTTCTTC
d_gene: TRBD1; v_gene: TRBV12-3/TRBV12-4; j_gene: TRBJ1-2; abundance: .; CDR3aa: CASSRSLDRGNGYTF; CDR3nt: TGTGCCAGCAGCCGATCGTTGGACAGGGGGAATGGCTACACCTTC
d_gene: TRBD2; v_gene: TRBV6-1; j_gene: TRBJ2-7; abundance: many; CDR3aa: CASSAAAGTSGRTYEQYF; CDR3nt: TGTGCCAGCAGTGCCGCCGCAGGGACTAGCGGGAGGACCTACGAGCAGTACTTC
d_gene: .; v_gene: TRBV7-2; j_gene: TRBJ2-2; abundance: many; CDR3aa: CASSLAPRNVGELFF; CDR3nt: TGTGCCAGCAGCTTAGCCCCTAGGAACGTCGGGGAGCTGTTTTTT
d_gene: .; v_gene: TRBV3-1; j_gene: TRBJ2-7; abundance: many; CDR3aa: CASSHSGAALLYEQYF; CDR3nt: TGTGCCAGCAGCCATTCAGGAGCCGCCTTACTGTACGAGCAGTACTTC
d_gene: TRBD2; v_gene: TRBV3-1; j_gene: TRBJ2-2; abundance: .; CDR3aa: CASSQDKRGKVFF; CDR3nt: TGTGCCAGCAGCCAAGATAAGCGGGGGAAGGTGTTTTTT
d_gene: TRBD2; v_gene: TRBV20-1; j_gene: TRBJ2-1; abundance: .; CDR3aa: CSAHGGGLAGYNEQFF; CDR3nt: TGCAGTGCCCATGGGGGAGGACTAGCGGGTTACAATGAGCAGTTCTTC
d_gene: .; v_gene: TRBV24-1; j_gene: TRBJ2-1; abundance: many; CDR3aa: CATSDNPSSGPYNEQFF; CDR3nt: TGTGCCACCAGTGATAACCCCTCGAGCGGCCCTTACAATGAGCAGTTCTTC
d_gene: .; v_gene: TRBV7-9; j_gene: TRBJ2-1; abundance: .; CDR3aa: CASSLALREGNEQFF; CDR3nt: TGTGCCAGCAGCTTAGCGCTACGGGAAGGAAATGAGCAGTTCTTC
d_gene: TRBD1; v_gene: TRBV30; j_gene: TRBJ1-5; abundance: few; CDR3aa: CAWSYTGGNQPQHF; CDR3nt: TGTGCCTGGAGTTATACAGGGGGGAATCAGCCCCAGCATTTT
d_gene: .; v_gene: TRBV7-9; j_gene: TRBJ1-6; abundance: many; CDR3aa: CASSFLRDSPLHF; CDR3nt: TGTGCCAGCAGCTTTTTAAGAGATTCACCCCTCCACTTT
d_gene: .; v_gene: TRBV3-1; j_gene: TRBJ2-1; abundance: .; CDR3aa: CASSQEYIDVNEQFF; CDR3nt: TGTGCCAGCAGCCAAGAGTATATAGACGTCAATGAGCAGTTCTTC
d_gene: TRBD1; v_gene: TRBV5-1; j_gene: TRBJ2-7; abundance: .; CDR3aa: CASSLGGTGNSYEQYF; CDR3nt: TGCGCCAGCAGCTTGGGGGGGACAGGGAACTCCTACGAGCAGTACTTC
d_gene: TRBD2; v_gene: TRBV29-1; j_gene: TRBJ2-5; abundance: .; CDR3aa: CSVEEGGGLAGGTWYQETQYF; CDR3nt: TGCAGCGTTGAAGAAGGGGGGGGACTAGCGGGAGGAACATGGTACCAAGAGACCCAGTACTTC
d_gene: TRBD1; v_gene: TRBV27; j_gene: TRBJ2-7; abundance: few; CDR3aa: CASSLTGTGGTYEQYF; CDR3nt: TGTGCCAGCAGTTTAACAGGGACAGGGGGGACCTACGAGCAGTACTTC
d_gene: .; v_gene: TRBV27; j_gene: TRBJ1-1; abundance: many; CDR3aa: CASSGANGSMNTEAFF; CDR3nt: TGTGCCAGCTCCGGGGCCAACGGATCAATGAACACTGAAGCTTTCTTT
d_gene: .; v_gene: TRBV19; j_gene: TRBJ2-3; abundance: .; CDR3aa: CASKVDPRADTQYF; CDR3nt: TGTGCCAGTAAAGTGGACCCTCGGGCAGATACGCAGTATTTT
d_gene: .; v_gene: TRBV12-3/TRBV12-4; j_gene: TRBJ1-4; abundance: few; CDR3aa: CASSFFATNEKLFF; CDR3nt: TGTGCCAGCAGTTTTTTTGCAACTAATGAAAAACTGTTTTTT
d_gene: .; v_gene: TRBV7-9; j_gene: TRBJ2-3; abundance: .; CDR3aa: CASSRTLLRSTDTQYF; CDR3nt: TGTGCCAGCAGCCGGACACTCCTCAGGAGCACAGATACGCAGTATTTT
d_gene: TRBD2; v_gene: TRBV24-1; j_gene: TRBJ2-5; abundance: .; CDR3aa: CATSAASGRAGETQYF; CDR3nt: TGTGCCACCAGTGCGGCTAGCGGGAGGGCCGGGGAGACCCAGTACTTC
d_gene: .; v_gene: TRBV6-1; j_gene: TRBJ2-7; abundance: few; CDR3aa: CASSWTENGREQYF; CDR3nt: TGTGCCAGCAGCTGGACTGAAAATGGGCGGGAGCAGTACTTC
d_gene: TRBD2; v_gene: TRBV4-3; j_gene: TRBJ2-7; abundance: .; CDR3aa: CASSRLLLAGEQYF; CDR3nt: TGCGCCAGCAGCCGCCTACTTCTAGCGGGCGAGCAGTACTTC
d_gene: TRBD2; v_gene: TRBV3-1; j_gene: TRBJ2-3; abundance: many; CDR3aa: CASSPQPAGISDTQYF; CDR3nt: TGTGCCAGCAGCCCTCAGCCAGCGGGGATATCAGATACGCAGTATTTT
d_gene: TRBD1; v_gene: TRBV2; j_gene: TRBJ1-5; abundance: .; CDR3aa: CAGSNAGDRGQPQHF; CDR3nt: TGTGCCGGCTCGAACGCGGGGGACAGGGGTCAGCCCCAGCATTTT
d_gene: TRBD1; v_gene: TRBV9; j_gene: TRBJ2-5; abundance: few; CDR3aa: CASSPRDRRSKETQYF; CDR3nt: TGTGCCAGCAGCCCTCGGGACAGGAGGTCCAAAGAGACCCAGTACTTC
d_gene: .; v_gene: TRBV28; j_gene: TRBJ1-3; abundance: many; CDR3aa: CASSYLGERRNTIYF; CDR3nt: TGTGCCAGCAGCTACCTCGGGGAAAGGAGGAACACCATATATTTT
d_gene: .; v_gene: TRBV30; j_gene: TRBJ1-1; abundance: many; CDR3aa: CAWGSAGPLHTEAFF; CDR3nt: TGTGCCTGGGGCTCGGCGGGGCCCCTCCACACTGAAGCTTTCTTT
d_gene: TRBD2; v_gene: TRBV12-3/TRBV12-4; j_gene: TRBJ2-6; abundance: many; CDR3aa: CASRLAGGGSGANVLTF; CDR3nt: TGTGCCAGCAGGTTAGCGGGAGGGGGATCTGGGGCCAACGTCCTGACTTTC
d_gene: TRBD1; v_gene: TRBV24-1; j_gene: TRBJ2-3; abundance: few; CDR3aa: CATSDSTGERRDTQYF; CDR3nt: TGTGCCACCAGTGATTCTACAGGGGAGAGAAGAGATACGCAGTATTTT
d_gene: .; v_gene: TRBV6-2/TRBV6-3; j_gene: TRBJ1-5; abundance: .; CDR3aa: CASRRTASNQPQHF; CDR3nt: TGTGCCAGCAGACGTACAGCCTCCAATCAGCCCCAGCATTTT
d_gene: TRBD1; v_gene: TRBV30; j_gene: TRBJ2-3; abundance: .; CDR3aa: CAWSLEGTGEDTQYF; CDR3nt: TGTGCCTGGAGTCTGGAGGGGACAGGGGAAGATACGCAGTATTTT
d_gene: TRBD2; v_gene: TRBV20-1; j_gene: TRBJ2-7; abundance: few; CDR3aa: CSAIRDYLYEQYF; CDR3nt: TGCAGTGCTATCCGGGACTACCTGTACGAGCAGTACTTC
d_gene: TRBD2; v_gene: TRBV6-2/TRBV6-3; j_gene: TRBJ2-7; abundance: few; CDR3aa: CASSYTLSGRNEQYF; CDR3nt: TGTGCCAGCAGTTACACCCTTAGCGGGAGAAACGAGCAGTACTTC
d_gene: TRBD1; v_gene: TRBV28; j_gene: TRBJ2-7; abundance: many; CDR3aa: CASRATGSSYEQYF; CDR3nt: TGTGCCAGCAGAGCGACAGGGAGCTCCTACGAGCAGTACTTC
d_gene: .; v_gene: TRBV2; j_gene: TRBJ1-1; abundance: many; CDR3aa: CASSEQGSGEAFF; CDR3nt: TGTGCCAGCAGTGAACAGGGTTCCGGGGAAGCTTTCTTT